A selection of T cell receptor beta chains follows, all from one sample in a study of T cells after yellow fever vaccination. A single record per CDR3 protein comes from TCRdb applying MiXCR to the 5' RACE reads. The repertoire holds 310,000 or so distinct CDR3 sequences, 6.5% to 8.5% seen once, with over 15% in the top ten. Here the sequenced sample was PBMCs, taken about 41 days after the first yellow fever vaccination. The receptors here all came from a man between 18 and 29 years old who received the YFV17D yellow fever vaccine. Each CDR3 is given with its conserved first and last residue. A D gene is named only where the DNA matches it firmly. Not every row has a clone size; where given, it reads once, few, many or a size class.

>TRBV12-3/TRBV12-4|TRBD1|NA|TRBJ1-6
CASSPGTGPSPLHF
TGTGCCAGCAGTCCGGGGACAGGTCCCTCACCCCTCCACTTT
>TRBV7-9|NA|many|TRBJ2-5
CASSPDVAIQETQYF
TGTGCCAGCAGCCCGGATGTGGCTATCCAAGAGACCCAGTACTTC
>TRBV9|NA|NA|TRBJ2-2
CASSVAGELFF
TGTGCCAGCAGCGTAGCCGGGGAGCTGTTTTTT
>TRBV20-1|NA|few|TRBJ2-1
CSARQRPSYNEQFF
TGCAGTGCCAGGCAGCGTCCCTCCTACAATGAGCAGTTCTTC
>TRBV5-8|TRBD1|many|TRBJ1-1
CASSAPGGADTEAFF
TGTGCCAGCAGCGCCCCAGGGGGCGCGGATACTGAAGCTTTCTTT
>TRBV20-1|NA|few|TRBJ1-6
CSAPEGVTIYNSPLHF
TGCAGTGCCCCAGAAGGGGTTACCATTTATAATTCACCCCTCCACTTT
>TRBV7-8|NA|NA|TRBJ2-5
CASSLGWEKTTQYF
TGTGCCAGCAGCTTAGGTTGGGAGAAGACGACCCAGTACTTC
>TRBV20-1|NA|NA|TRBJ1-2
CSARGLTDLYGYTF
TGCAGTGCTAGAGGTCTGACAGATCTCTATGGCTACACCTTC
>TRBV20-1|NA|NA|TRBJ2-1
CSAGDFNEQFF
TGCAGTGCTGGGGACTTTAATGAGCAGTTCTTC
>TRBV6-2/TRBV6-3|TRBD1|few|TRBJ2-1
CASSYLGTGANEQFF
TGTGCCAGCAGTTATTTAGGGACAGGGGCCAATGAGCAGTTCTTC
>TRBV28|TRBD1|NA|TRBJ1-5
CASIQTGEVQPQHF
TGTGCCAGCATCCAGACAGGGGAGGTTCAGCCCCAGCATTTT
>TRBV12-3/TRBV12-4|TRBD2|few|TRBJ2-1
CASSSRGGGNEQFF
TGTGCCAGCAGTTCCCGGGGGGGCGGTAATGAGCAGTTCTTC
>TRBV24-1|NA|NA|TRBJ2-5
CATSDSSGPGETQYF
TGTGCCACCAGTGATTCCTCAGGGCCCGGGGAGACCCAGTACTTC
>TRBV28|TRBD2|NA|TRBJ2-3
CASSLISGFSTDTQYF
TGTGCCAGCAGTTTGATTAGCGGGTTTAGCACAGATACGCAGTATTTT
>TRBV18|NA|NA|TRBJ1-6
CASSPSARVDSPLHF
TGTGCCAGCTCACCAAGCGCCAGAGTAGATTCACCCCTCCACTTT
>TRBV20-1|NA|few|TRBJ2-1
CSASFGGNEQFF
TGCAGTGCTAGTTTTGGGGGGAATGAGCAGTTCTTC
>TRBV12-3/TRBV12-4|NA|few|TRBJ1-6
CASTRGIGYNSPLHF
TGTGCCAGCACGCGGGGGATCGGCTATAATTCACCCCTCCACTTT
>TRBV12-3/TRBV12-4|TRBD2|NA|TRBJ2-3
CASSPTGTSGGADTQYF
TGTGCCAGCAGTCCCACTGGGACTAGCGGGGGAGCAGATACGCAGTATTTT
>TRBV12-3/TRBV12-4|NA|few|TRBJ1-2
CASSWGGLGEANYGYTF
TGTGCCAGCAGTTGGGGGGGCCTGGGCGAAGCTAACTATGGCTACACCTTC
>TRBV10-3|TRBD1|NA|TRBJ1-2
CAISESAGTGYGYTF
TGTGCCATCAGTGAGTCTGCAGGGACAGGCTATGGCTACACCTTC
>TRBV27|TRBD1|few|TRBJ1-5
CASSWAAGGLQPQHF
TGTGCCAGCAGTTGGGCGGCAGGGGGACTTCAGCCCCAGCATTTT
>TRBV4-3|TRBD1|few|TRBJ2-7
CASSQGTGATPYEQYF
TGCGCCAGCAGCCAAGGGACAGGCGCTACACCCTACGAGCAGTACTTC
>TRBV20-1|TRBD1|NA|TRBJ1-5
CSATPGQGGQPQHF
TGCAGTGCTACCCCCGGTCAGGGGGGACAGCCCCAGCATTTT
>TRBV4-3|NA|few|TRBJ1-2
CASSQGGVGRQSF
TGCGCCAGCAGCCAAGGTGGGGTAGGCCGTCAATCCTTC
>TRBV5-1|TRBD1|few|TRBJ2-7
CASSKTGDSYEQYF
TGCGCCAGCAGCAAGACAGGGGACTCCTACGAGCAGTACTTC
>TRBV15|NA|NA|TRBJ2-5
CATSTDRIQTQYF
TGTGCCACCAGCACCGACAGGATCCAGACCCAGTACTTC
>TRBV29-1|TRBD1|few|TRBJ2-2
CSVPRQGAGELFF
TGCAGCGTACCCAGACAGGGGGCGGGGGAGCTGTTTTTT
>TRBV7-8|TRBD1|NA|TRBJ2-3
CASSAGTGGADTQYF
TGTGCCAGCAGCGCGGGGACAGGGGGCGCAGATACGCAGTATTTT